These T cell receptor beta chains were read from a single sample in a study of CXCR3-negative and CXCR3-positive naive CD8 T cells. Following a re-call of the 5' RACE reads, TCRdb has one entry per CDR3 protein and lacks DNA. The sample totals approximately 3,000 distinct CDR3 sequences. Sequencing was performed on naive CXCR3- CD8+ T cells from blood. The source of these receptors is a human donor in good health. Some clones in this sample may be carry-over from other donors' samples. Each CDR3 is given with its conserved first and last residue. Clone size, where shown, is once, few, many, or a class for clones that have expanded.

CASRKRQAEKETQYF	15	-	TRBV12-3/TRBV12-4	TRBJ2-5
CASSFQGDGGYTF	13	large	TRBV5-6	TRBJ1-2
CASSLGVNTEAFF	13	medium-sized	TRBV5-1	TRBJ1-1
CASSLSGINEQYF	13	medium-sized	TRBV7-9	TRBJ2-7
CASSYSATLLSNEQFF	16	large	TRBV6-6	TRBJ2-1
CASSLRRTSGGETQYF	16	medium-sized	TRBV3-2	TRBJ2-5
CASSDPVSGNTIYF	14	medium-sized	TRBV10-2	TRBJ1-3
CASSQADRDYEQYF	14	-	TRBV4-3	TRBJ2-7
CASSWILNTGELFF	14	-	TRBV19	TRBJ2-2
CSARDQDRANEQFF	14	-	TRBV20-1	TRBJ2-1
CASSYENTEAFF	12	-	TRBV6-2/TRBV6-3	TRBJ1-1
CASSQETGGYGYTF	14	medium-sized	TRBV4-3	TRBJ1-2
CASSYSFGLMNTEAFF	16	-	TRBV6-2/TRBV6-3	TRBJ1-1
CASSGSRDGGNYGYTF	16	-	TRBV9	TRBJ1-2